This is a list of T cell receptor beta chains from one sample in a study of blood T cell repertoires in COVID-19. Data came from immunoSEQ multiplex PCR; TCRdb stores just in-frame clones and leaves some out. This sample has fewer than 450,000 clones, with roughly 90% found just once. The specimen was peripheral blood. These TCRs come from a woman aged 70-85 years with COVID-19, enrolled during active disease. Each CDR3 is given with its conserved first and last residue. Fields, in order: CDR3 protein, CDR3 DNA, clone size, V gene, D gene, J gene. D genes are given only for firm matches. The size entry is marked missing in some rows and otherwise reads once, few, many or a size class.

CASGLVLGRGHTIYF TGTGCTAGTGGTTTGGTACTGGGGAGGGGCCACACCATATATTTT NA TRBV12-5 NA TRBJ1-3
CASSQDRSYGYTF TGTGCCAGCAGCCAAGACAGGTCCTATGGCTACACCTTC NA TRBV6-5 NA TRBJ1-2
CASSRMTGILAEAFF TGTGCCAGCAGTCGGATGACAGGGATCCTGGCTGAAGCTTTCTTT NA TRBV7-6 TRBD1 TRBJ1-1
CASRGGLGYGYTF TGTGCCTCGAGGGGGGGCCTCGGGTATGGCTACACCTTC NA TRBV19 NA TRBJ1-2
CASSRVPGQITRPYEQYF TGTGCCAGCAGCCGAGTCCCGGGACAGATAACAAGACCCTACGAGCAGTACTTC NA TRBV7-9 TRBD1 TRBJ2-7
CASSHTREGEQYF TGTGCCAGCAGTCACACCCGGGAGGGGGAGCAGTACTTC NA TRBV25-1 TRBD2 TRBJ2-7
CASSVGSSGNTIYF TGTGCCAGCAGTGTCGGGTCCTCTGGAAACACCATATATTTT NA TRBV2 NA TRBJ1-3
CASSQYGTGYQPQHF TGTGCCAGCAGCCAATACGGGACAGGTTACCAGCCCCAGCATTTT NA TRBV7-2 TRBD1 TRBJ1-5
CSVFRGADSYEQYF TGCAGCGTTTTTCGCGGGGCCGACTCCTACGAGCAGTACTTC few TRBV29-1 NA TRBJ2-7
CASSLDNNEQFF TGTGCCAGCTCACTTGACAATAATGAGCAGTTCTTC NA TRBV18 NA TRBJ2-1
CASSARRGYGYTF TGTGCCAGCAGCGCACGCCGGGGGTATGGCTACACCTTC NA TRBV12-3/TRBV12-4 NA TRBJ1-2
CASSQVGAGNSPLHF TGTGCCAGCAGCCAAGTTGGGGCAGGAAATTCACCCCTCCACTTT NA TRBV4-2 NA TRBJ1-6
CASGLGRSNQPQHF TGTGCTAGTGGTTTGGGGCGGAGCAATCAGCCCCAGCATTTT once TRBV12-5 NA TRBJ1-5
CASSSRHDGYTF TGTGCCAGCAGTTCCCGACATGACGGCTACACCTTC NA TRBV12-3/TRBV12-4 NA TRBJ1-2
CASSEGGYEQYF TGCGCCAGCAGTGAGGGCGGATACGAGCAGTACTTC NA TRBV10-1 NA TRBJ2-7
CASSQNNSPLHF TGTGCCAGCAGTCAAAATAATTCACCCCTCCACTTT NA TRBV2 NA TRBJ1-6
CASSLTPSGSSYNEQFF TGCGCCAGCAGCTTGACTCCCAGCGGCAGCTCCTACAATGAGCAGTTCTTC once TRBV5-1 NA TRBJ2-1
CASSVVGGNQPQHF TGTGCCAGCAGCGTGGTGGGAGGCAATCAGCCCCAGCATTTT NA TRBV3-1/TRBV3-2 NA TRBJ1-5
CASSFMGGAIEQFF TGTGCCAGCAGCTTCATGGGGGGGGCGATTGAGCAGTTCTTC NA TRBV7-2 NA TRBJ2-1
CASRRLTGNYGYTF TGTGCCAGCAGGCGCTTAACAGGGAACTATGGCTACACCTTC NA TRBV6-5 NA TRBJ1-2
CATSDPGTAGELFF TGTGCCACCAGTGATCCCGGGACTGCCGGGGAGCTGTTTTTT NA TRBV24-1 NA TRBJ2-2
CSASYKSGVNTEAFF TGCAGTGCTAGTTATAAGTCAGGGGTGAACACTGAAGCTTTCTTT NA TRBV20-1 NA TRBJ1-1
CASSFGSSYNSPLHF TGTGCCAGCAGCTTCGGGAGTTCTTATAATTCACCCCTCCACTTT NA TRBV7-6 NA TRBJ1-6
CASMRDSPYTF TGTGCCAGCATGCGGGACAGCCCCTACACCTTC NA TRBV2 TRBD1 TRBJ1-2